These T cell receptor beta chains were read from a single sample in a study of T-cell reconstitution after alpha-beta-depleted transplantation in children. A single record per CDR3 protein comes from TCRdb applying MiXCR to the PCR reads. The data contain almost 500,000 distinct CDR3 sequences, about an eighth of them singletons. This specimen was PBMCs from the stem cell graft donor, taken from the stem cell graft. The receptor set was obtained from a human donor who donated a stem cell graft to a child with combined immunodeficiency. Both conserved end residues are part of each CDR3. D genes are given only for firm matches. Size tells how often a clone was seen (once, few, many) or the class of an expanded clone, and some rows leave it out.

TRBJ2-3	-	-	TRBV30	CAWRGAGRYTQYF	TGTGCCTGGAGGGGGGCGGGCCGGTATACGCAGTATTTT
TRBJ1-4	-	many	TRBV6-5	CASRPSSVDEKLFF	TGTGCCAGCAGACCTTCCTCTGTGGATGAAAAACTGTTTTTT
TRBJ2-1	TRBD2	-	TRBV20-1	CSARQAGGFDEQFF	TGCAGTGCTAGACAAGCGGGGGGCTTCGATGAGCAGTTCTTC
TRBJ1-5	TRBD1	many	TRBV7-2	CASSLRAGGDQPQHF	TGTGCCAGCAGCTTACGGGCAGGGGGAGATCAGCCCCAGCATTTT
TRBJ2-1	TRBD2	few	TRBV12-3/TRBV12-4	CASSKGLAGGRDEQFF	TGTGCCAGCAGCAAGGGACTAGCGGGGGGGAGGGATGAGCAGTTCTTC
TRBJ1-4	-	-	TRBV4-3	CASSQGSLGGATNEKLFF	TGCGCCAGCAGCCAAGGGTCTTTGGGGGGCGCAACTAATGAAAAACTGTTTTTT
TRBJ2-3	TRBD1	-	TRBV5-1	CASSSRDRVGDTQYF	TGCGCCAGCAGCTCCCGGGACAGGGTCGGAGATACGCAGTATTTT
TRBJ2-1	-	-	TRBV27	CASSRVGFYNEQFF	TGTGCCAGCAGCCGAGTCGGGTTTTACAATGAGCAGTTCTTC
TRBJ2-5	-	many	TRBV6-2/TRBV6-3	CASSYSVVNQETQYF	TGTGCCAGCAGTTACTCGGTGGTGAACCAAGAGACCCAGTACTTC
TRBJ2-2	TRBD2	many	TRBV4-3	CASSQGQREIYTGELFF	TGCGCCAGCAGCCAAGGTCAGCGGGAGATATATACCGGGGAGCTGTTTTTT
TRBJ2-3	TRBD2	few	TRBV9	CASTPEDGGGTDTQYF	TGTGCCAGCACCCCCGAGGACGGGGGGGGCACAGATACGCAGTATTTT
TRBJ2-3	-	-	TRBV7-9	CASSISPRGGDTQYF	TGTGCCAGCAGCATCTCCCCGAGGGGGGGAGATACGCAGTATTTT
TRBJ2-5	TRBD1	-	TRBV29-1	CSVNSQGAQETQYF	TGCAGCGTTAACTCCCAGGGGGCACAAGAGACCCAGTACTTC
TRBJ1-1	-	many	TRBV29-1	CSVEVGGENTEAFF	TGCAGCGTTGAAGTTGGGGGTGAGAACACTGAAGCTTTCTTT
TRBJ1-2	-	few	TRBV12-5	CASAMGARYGYTF	TGTGCTAGTGCAATGGGGGCGAGATATGGCTACACCTTC
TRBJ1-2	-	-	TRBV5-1	CASSLARELSYGYTF	TGCGCCAGCAGCTTGGCCAGGGAATTGAGCTATGGCTACACCTTC
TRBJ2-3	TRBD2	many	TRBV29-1	CSVEDGKREGTDTQYF	TGCAGCGTTGAAGACGGCAAGCGGGAGGGTACAGATACGCAGTATTTT
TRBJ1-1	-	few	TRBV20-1	CSAREMGVWTEAFF	TGCAGTGCTAGAGAGATGGGGGTGTGGACTGAAGCTTTCTTT
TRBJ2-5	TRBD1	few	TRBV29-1	CSVPGGADRGGETQYF	TGCAGCGTTCCTGGAGGTGCGGACAGGGGAGGAGAGACCCAGTACTTC
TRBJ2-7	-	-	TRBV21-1	CASSLRQRYYEQYF	TGTGCCAGCAGCCTACGACAGAGATACTACGAGCAGTACTTC
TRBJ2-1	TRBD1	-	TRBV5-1	CASSRGTGAAEQFF	TGCGCCAGCAGCCGCGGGACAGGGGCTGCTGAGCAGTTCTTC
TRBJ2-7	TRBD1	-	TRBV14	CASRKTGGKDEQYF	TGTGCCAGCCGCAAGACAGGGGGGAAGGACGAGCAGTACTTC
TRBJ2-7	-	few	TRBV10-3	CAISRPGALELPGAYEQYF	TGTGCCATCAGTCGCCCGGGGGCACTAGAGCTGCCCGGAGCCTACGAGCAGTACTTC
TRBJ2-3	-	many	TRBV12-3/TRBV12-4	CASSLARGRTDTQYF	TGTGCCAGCAGTTTGGCCCGGGGGCGCACAGATACGCAGTATTTT
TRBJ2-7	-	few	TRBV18	CASSPNGRDHEQYF	TGTGCCAGCTCCCCCAACGGCAGGGACCACGAGCAGTACTTC
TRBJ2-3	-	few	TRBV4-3	CASSQGVKGTDTQYF	TGCGCCAGCAGCCAGGGGGTTAAGGGCACAGATACGCAGTATTTT
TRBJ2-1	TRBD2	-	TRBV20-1	CSARIGGGSYNEQFF	TGCAGTGCTAGAATCGGCGGGGGGAGTTACAATGAGCAGTTCTTC
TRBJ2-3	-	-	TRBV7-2	CASSLGGLLTSTDTQYF	TGTGCCAGCAGCTTAGGAGGGTTGCTCACTAGCACAGATACGCAGTATTTT
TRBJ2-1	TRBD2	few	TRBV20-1	CSAPVLSGSSYNEQFF	TGCAGTGCTCCGGTTTTGAGCGGGAGCTCCTACAATGAGCAGTTCTTC
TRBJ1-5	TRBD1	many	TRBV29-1	CSAGGTNQPQHF	TGCAGCGCAGGGGGTACCAATCAGCCCCAGCATTTT
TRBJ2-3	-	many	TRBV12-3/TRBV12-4	CASSLVPTADTQYF	TGTGCCAGCAGTTTAGTACCAACGGCCGATACGCAGTATTTT
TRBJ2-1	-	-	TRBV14	CASSQVFNDNEQFF	TGTGCCAGCAGCCAAGTCTTCAACGACAATGAGCAGTTCTTC
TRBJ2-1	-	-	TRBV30	CAWSVGDVSLNEQFF	TGTGCCTGGAGTGTAGGAGATGTCAGCCTCAATGAGCAGTTCTTC
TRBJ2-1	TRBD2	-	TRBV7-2	CASSRSGTNNEQFF	TGTGCCAGCAGCCGTTCCGGGACTAACAATGAGCAGTTCTTC
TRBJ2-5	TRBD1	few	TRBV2	CASTADRETQYF	TGTGCCAGCACCGCGGACAGGGAGACCCAGTACTTC
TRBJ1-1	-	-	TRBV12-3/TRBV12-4	CASSPGGKGTEAFF	TGTGCCAGCAGCCCTGGGGGAAAGGGCACTGAAGCTTTCTTT
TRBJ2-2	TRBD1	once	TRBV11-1	CASSLRLPGQGIAGELFF	TGTGCCAGCAGTTTACGTCTTCCGGGACAGGGTATAGCCGGGGAGCTGTTTTTT
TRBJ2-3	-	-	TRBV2	CASIQFSTDTQYF	TGTGCCAGCATTCAGTTTAGCACAGATACGCAGTATTTT
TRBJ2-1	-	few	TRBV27	CASSLGALQFF	TGTGCCAGCAGTTTAGGGGCACTGCAGTTCTTC
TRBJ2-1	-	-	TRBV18	CASSPVGRNEQFF	TGTGCCAGCTCCCCCGTGGGGCGGAATGAGCAGTTCTTC
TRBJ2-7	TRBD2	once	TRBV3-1	CASSQDRGSGSYEQYF	TGTGCCAGCAGCCAAGATCGGGGTAGCGGGAGCTACGAGCAGTACTTC
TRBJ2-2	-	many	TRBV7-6	CASSLVYKNTGELFF	TGTGCCAGCAGCTTAGTATATAAAAACACCGGGGAGCTGTTTTTT
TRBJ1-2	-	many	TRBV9	CASSVPPSGYGYTF	TGTGCCAGCAGCGTTCCCCCCAGCGGGTATGGCTACACCTTC
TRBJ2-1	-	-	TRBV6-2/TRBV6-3	CASSQFAGSSYNEQFF	TGTGCCAGCAGCCAGTTTGCTGGGAGCTCCTACAATGAGCAGTTCTTC
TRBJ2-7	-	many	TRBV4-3	CASSQGRFSYEQYF	TGCGCCAGCAGCCAAGGCCGGTTCTCCTACGAGCAGTACTTC
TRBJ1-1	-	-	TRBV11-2	CASSGGVGSNTEAFF	TGTGCCAGCAGCGGGGGGGTCGGAAGCAACACTGAAGCTTTCTTT
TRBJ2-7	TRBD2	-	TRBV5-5	CASSLAGGAGLEQYF	TGTGCCAGCAGCTTGGCGGGGGGGGCAGGCCTCGAGCAGTACTTC
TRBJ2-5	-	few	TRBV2	CASSGTRYGTQYF	TGTGCCAGCAGTGGGACTCGATACGGGACCCAGTACTTC
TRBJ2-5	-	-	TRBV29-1	CSSRPRQEETQYF	TGCAGCTCACGCCCGAGACAGGAAGAGACCCAGTACTTC
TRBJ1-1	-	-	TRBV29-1	CSVARGGNTEAFF	TGCAGCGTCGCCCGGGGGGGGAACACTGAAGCTTTCTTT
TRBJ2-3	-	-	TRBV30	CACNRADYASTDTQYF	TGTGCCTGCAACCGGGCCGATTACGCTAGCACAGATACGCAGTATTTT
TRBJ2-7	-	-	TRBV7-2	CASSLPRGTEQYF	TGTGCCAGCAGCTTACCCAGGGGTACGGAGCAGTACTTC
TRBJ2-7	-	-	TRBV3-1	CASSQPPLEQYF	TGTGCCAGCAGCCAACCCCCCCTCGAGCAGTACTTC
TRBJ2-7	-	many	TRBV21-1	CASSKETGPEQYF	TGTGCCAGCAGCAAAGAGACAGGCCCCGAGCAGTACTTC
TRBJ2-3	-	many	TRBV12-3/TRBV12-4	CATTFQGAVDTQYF	TGTGCCACCACTTTTCAAGGGGCCGTAGATACGCAGTATTTT
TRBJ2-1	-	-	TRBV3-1	CASSQEVGRGPYNEQFF	TGTGCCAGCAGCCAAGAAGTTGGGCGGGGGCCATACAATGAGCAGTTCTTC
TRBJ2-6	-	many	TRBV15	CATISPGANVLTF	TGTGCCACCATTTCCCCTGGGGCCAACGTCCTGACTTTC
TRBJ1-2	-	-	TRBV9	CASSIGTNYGYTF	TGTGCCAGCAGCATCGGGACTAACTATGGCTACACCTTC
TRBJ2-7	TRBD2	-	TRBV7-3	CASSRKRGLADSSYEQYF	TGTGCCAGCAGCAGAAAAAGGGGACTAGCGGACAGCTCCTACGAGCAGTACTTC
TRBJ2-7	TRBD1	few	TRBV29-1	CSARDRVFEQYF	TGCAGCGCCCGGGACAGGGTTTTCGAGCAGTACTTC